The rows below give T cell receptor beta chains drawn from one sample of a study of blood T cells in healthy people across ages. TCRdb re-called the 5' RACE reads with MiXCR, one entry per CDR3 protein. The sample consists of some 1.5 million distinct CDR3 sequences, roughly 27% of them appearing once. The sample taken for sequencing was blood. The receptors stem from a woman in her twenties or thirties in good health. CDR3s include the opening cysteine and the closing phenylalanine or tryptophan. The D gene is left open where the match is weak. Only part of the rows carry a size: once, few, many, or a class if the clone is expanded.

V	length	D	size	J	CDR3	DNA
TRBV10-3	14	-	few	TRBJ1-5	CAISLGAGNQPQHF	TGTGCCATCAGTCTCGGGGCGGGAAATCAGCCCCAGCATTTT
TRBV3-1	15	-	-	TRBJ2-5	CASRDVGDMGETQYF	TGTGCCAGCAGAGACGTGGGGGACATGGGAGAGACCCAGTACTTC
TRBV5-5	16	TRBD1	few	TRBJ2-1	CAGSLFVVRGSYEQFF	TGTGCCGGCAGCTTGTTCGTGGTCAGGGGGTCCTATGAGCAGTTCTTC
TRBV5-1	14	TRBD2	many	TRBJ2-1	CASNLGGGAGEQFF	TGCGCCAGCAATCTCGGCGGGGGGGCCGGTGAGCAGTTCTTC
TRBV5-1	14	-	many	TRBJ2-7	CASSLDRFSYEQYF	TGCGCCAGCAGCTTGGACAGGTTCTCCTACGAGCAGTACTTC
TRBV15	16	TRBD2	-	TRBJ2-7	CTPSTGTSGGKAEQYF	TGTACCCCCAGCACTGGGACTAGCGGGGGCAAGGCCGAGCAGTACTTC
TRBV12-3/TRBV12-4	13	TRBD1	few	TRBJ1-1	CASSRHRGPEAFF	TGTGCCAGCAGTCGACACAGGGGTCCTGAAGCTTTCTTT
TRBV28	14	-	-	TRBJ1-2	CASTPGAAKTGYTF	TGTGCCAGCACCCCCGGGGCGGCTAAAACGGGCTACACCTTC
TRBV6-5	15	TRBD1	few	TRBJ1-6	CASRPAGTGNSPLHF	TGTGCCAGCAGACCCGCCGGGACAGGGAATTCACCCCTCCACTTT
TRBV5-6	15	-	-	TRBJ1-1	CASSFTQVLNTEAFF	TGTGCCAGCAGCTTTACCCAGGTGTTGAACACTGAAGCTTTCTTT
TRBV10-3	14	-	few	TRBJ2-3	CAIGDAPPLDTQYF	TGTGCCATCGGAGACGCCCCCCCCCTAGATACGCAGTATTTT
TRBV2	15	-	-	TRBJ2-5	CASSPPGTYEETQYF	TGTGCCAGCAGCCCGCCAGGGACTTACGAAGAGACCCAGTACTTC
TRBV4-2	19	TRBD2	-	TRBJ2-7	CASSQVEIAGGMVPYEQYF	TGTGCCAGCAGCCAAGTGGAGATAGCGGGGGGGATGGTGCCCTACGAGCAGTACTTC
TRBV29-1	13	-	few	TRBJ2-7	CSVGSGVGYEQYF	TGCAGCGTTGGTTCTGGGGTCGGATACGAGCAGTACTTC
TRBV7-9	11	-	-	TRBJ1-1	CASSLLPEAFF	TGTGCCAGCAGCTTATTACCTGAAGCTTTCTTT
TRBV11-2	12	-	once	TRBJ2-1	CASSFQTPEQFF	TGTGCCAGCAGCTTCCAGACCCCTGAGCAGTTCTTC
TRBV6-5	15	-	-	TRBJ2-1	CASSYSEGRGYEQFF	TGTGCCAGCAGTTACTCGGAAGGTCGGGGTTATGAGCAGTTCTTC
TRBV20-1	15	-	-	TRBJ1-2	CSARPVGGQGYGYTF	TGCAGTGCTAGACCTGTAGGGGGGCAAGGCTATGGCTACACCTTC
TRBV6-5	15	-	few	TRBJ2-7	CASSSDSHPTYEQYF	TGTGCCAGCAGTTCCGACAGCCACCCTACCTACGAGCAGTACTTC
TRBV3-1	17	-	-	TRBJ2-7	CASSQEVPSSGKNEQYF	TGTGCCAGCAGCCAAGAGGTCCCCAGTAGTGGTAAGAACGAGCAGTACTTC
TRBV24-1	15	-	few	TRBJ2-1	CATSGSLGTYNEQFF	TGTGCCACCAGTGGTTCCCTAGGGACCTACAATGAGCAGTTCTTC
TRBV4-3	13	-	few	TRBJ1-5	CASSQDGHQPQHF	TGCGCCAGCAGCCAAGACGGCCATCAGCCCCAGCATTTT
TRBV4-2	14	-	many	TRBJ2-7	CASSQDIQGNEQYF	TGTGCCAGCAGCCAGGACATACAGGGTAACGAGCAGTACTTC
TRBV27	14	TRBD1	-	TRBJ1-5	CATSTGPRIGPQHF	TGTGCCACCTCGACAGGGCCTCGTATCGGGCCCCAGCATTTT
TRBV29-1	12	-	many	TRBJ1-3	CSATVSGNTIYF	TGCAGCGCTACCGTTTCTGGAAACACCATATATTTT
TRBV20-1	12	-	-	TRBJ1-5	CSASWGDQPQHF	TGCAGTGCTAGTTGGGGAGATCAGCCCCAGCATTTT
TRBV30	13	-	-	TRBJ2-5	CAWSVLGLETQDF	TGTGCCTGGAGTGTTTTAGGGCTGGAGACCCAGGACTTC
TRBV18	13	-	many	TRBJ1-2	CASSPPGNYGYTF	TGTGCCAGCAGCCCACCGGGGAACTATGGCTACACCTTC
TRBV20-1	13	-	-	TRBJ1-1	CSAPGELDTEAFF	TGCAGTGCCCCCGGTGAGTTGGACACTGAAGCTTTCTTT
TRBV27	14	-	few	TRBJ2-1	CASSLYTATNEQFF	TGTGCCAGCAGTTTATACACAGCTACCAATGAGCAGTTCTTC
TRBV7-2	12	-	few	TRBJ2-7	CASSNPTYEQYF	TGTGCCAGCAGCAACCCGACCTACGAGCAGTACTTC